This T cell receptor (beta chain) was identified during a study of blood T cell repertoires in COVID-19. Study details: Whether acute or convalescent, the COVID-19 samples came from the United States, Italy and Spain.

Original analysis: Estimates of nucleated cell counts were drawn from the amplification of reference gene primers. The assay was immunoSEQ multiplex PCR, and TCRdb's table has in-frame clones only and misses some. V, J and clone size derive from that table, while D and trimming were established from the DNA sequence. This table holds under 300,000 clones, approximately 85% found once. V was cut by 5 bases and J by 8 bases, with 15 bases left in between. Germline values: CDR1 LNHNV, CDR2 YYDKDF (reference sequence). This CDR3 comprises 14 residues. This clone was detected only a few times. The genes are TRBV15 and TRBJ1-4; D unresolved. The sequenced material came from PBMCs or T cells enriched from blood (not recorded which). This TCR came from a woman between 45 and 65 years old who had recovered from COVID-19. Written as DNA, the CDR3 is TGTGCCACCAGCCGGAGAGGGCTGGGGGAAAAACTGTTTTTT. It is translated as CATSRRGLGEKLFF.